Sequencing of this TCR beta chain was carried out in a study of beta chain bispecific antibodies for T cell cancers (dated by TCRdb to the early 2020s). Background on the whole study: After T cells from healthy donors were cocultured with bispecific antibodies and T cell leukemia lines, the researchers used TRBV sequencing of the cells that survived to measure how much each TRBV family was depleted. Surface TRBV12 (TRBV12-3) was expressed on Jurkat cells, and surface TRBV5-5 was expressed on HPB-ALL cells.

The CDR1 and CDR2 encoded by the germline V gene (reference sequence) are SEHNR and FQNEAQ. V lost 1 base and J lost 2 bases; the stretch between them is 15 bases long. The cysteine opens and the phenylalanine closes a CDR3 of 16 amino acids. Just the 48-base CDR3 DNA is kept, in frame starting at base 1. Points the paper makes about the study in general: Cross-reactivity of the anti-TRBV5-5 antibody with TRBV5-6 was attributed to high sequence similarity between the two genes. Each sequenced sample mixed leukemia cell line cells with normal T cells, and most targeted TRBV signal came from the leukemia cells rather than normal T cells. Apart from the targeted and closely related genes, all other TRBV family members appeared to be unaffected by the TRBV-directed bispecific antibodies. Relative to anti-CD19, the TRBV12-3 share of total TRBV signal was reduced by roughly 99% after anti-TRBV12 exposure, whereas a nonsignificant 36.5% decrease was observed for TRBV12-4.

The treatment or condition label here, explained by the study, means: alpha-V12: anti-TRBV12 scFv linked to anti-CD3 scFv. T cells were expanded from blood mononuclear cells for 3 to 4 days with either the anti-CD3 antibody OKT3 or CD3/CD28 Dynabeads. The anti-TRBV12 bispecific sample came from a coculture of Jurkat leukemia cells with normal T cells, compared against an anti-CD19 bispecific control coculture. The expanded T cells were grown in RPMI 1640 containing 10% fetal bovine serum, recombinant human IL-2 (about 100 IU/ml) and IL-7 (approximately 4.8 ng/ml). Each coculture contained about 5 x 10^4 normal T cells, about 5 x 10^4 target cells and bispecific antibody in approximately 100 ul and was incubated for roughly 16 hours at 37 degrees C. Every bispecific antibody was made of two single-chain variable fragments, expressed in a single-chain diabody format carrying a His tag. Effector T cells were obtained from healthy human donors, and peripheral blood mononuclear cells were isolated from leukapheresis samples by Ficoll density gradient centrifugation.

The libraries included unique molecular identifier barcodes, and the barcodes were used to quantify clonotypes. Qiagen AllPrep DNA/RNA Micro kits were used to isolate total RNA, and an Agilent TapeStation was used to check RNA quality. TCR beta libraries were built by 5' RACE: cDNA synthesis followed by two PCR steps using TCR beta constant-region gene-specific primers. TCR beta libraries were sequenced on an Illumina MiSeq platform. As for how the authors treated the data: Reads were processed with MIGEC, MiXCR and VDJtools. Clonotype frequency was calculated as the fraction of unique molecular identifiers assigned to a given clonotype among all unique molecular identifiers in the sample. Nonfunctional TRBV genes classified in IMGT as pseudogenes or open reading frames, such as TRBV1, TRBV12-1 and TRBV21, were excluded. TCRdb reran the public reads through fastp at Q25 and MiXCR, keeping productive beta chains. CDR3 protein sequences are deduplicated, and each keeps its most common genes and DNA. The V and J calls shown here were made by TCRdb, not taken from the authors' results. For this sample there are 20,000 to 25,000 distinct CDR3 sequences; 2% to 2.5% appear just once. Of the sample, under 5.5% is held by the ten largest clones.

By share, this clonotype ranks as medium-sized (0.01 to 0.1%). Its antigen has not been determined. No base-level quality is on record; no much larger clone is a single base apart. The rearranged segments are TRBV7-9 and TRBJ2-7; matching of 5 bases hints at TRBD1 as the D gene. The sample in question was healthy donor T cells cultured with leukemia cells, obtained from a culture containing a bispecific antibody targeting TCR Vbeta12. The receptor's source is a human donor in good health. Some clones in this sample may be carry-over from other donors' samples. The CDR3 is CASSLVGRGHPYEQYF. The sequenced DNA: TGTGCCAGCAGCTTAGTGGGTAGGGGCCACCCCTACGAGCAGTACTTC.